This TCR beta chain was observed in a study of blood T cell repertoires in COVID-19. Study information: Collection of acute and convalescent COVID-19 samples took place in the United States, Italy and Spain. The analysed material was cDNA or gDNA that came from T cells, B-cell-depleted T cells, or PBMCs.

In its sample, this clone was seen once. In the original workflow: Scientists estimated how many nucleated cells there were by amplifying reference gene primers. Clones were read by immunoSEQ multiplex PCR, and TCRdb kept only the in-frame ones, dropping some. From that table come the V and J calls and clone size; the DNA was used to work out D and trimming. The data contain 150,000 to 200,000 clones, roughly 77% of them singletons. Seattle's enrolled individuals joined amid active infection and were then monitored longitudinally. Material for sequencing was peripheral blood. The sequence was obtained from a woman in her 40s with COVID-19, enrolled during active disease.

This chain's CDR3 is CASSLGLAGGEKTQYF. CDR3 coding DNA: TGTGCCAGCAGCTTAGGGTTAGCGGGGGGTGAAAAGACCCAGTACTTC. J is TRBJ2-5 and V is TRBV11-2; TRBD2 agrees at 10 bases. V shed 1 base, J shed 6 bases, and the junction held 8 bases outside the gene matches. The CDR3 is 16 residues long. Germline V gene data show CDR1 as SGHAT and CDR2 as FQNNGV. The full variable domain, rest sourced from reference TRBV11-2 and TRBJ2-5, is EAGVAQSPRYKIIEKRQSVAFWCNPISGHATLYWYQQILGQGPKLLIQFQNNGVVDDSQLPKDRFSAERLKGVDSTLKIQPAKLEDSAVYLCASSLGLAGGEKTQYFGPGTRLLVL.